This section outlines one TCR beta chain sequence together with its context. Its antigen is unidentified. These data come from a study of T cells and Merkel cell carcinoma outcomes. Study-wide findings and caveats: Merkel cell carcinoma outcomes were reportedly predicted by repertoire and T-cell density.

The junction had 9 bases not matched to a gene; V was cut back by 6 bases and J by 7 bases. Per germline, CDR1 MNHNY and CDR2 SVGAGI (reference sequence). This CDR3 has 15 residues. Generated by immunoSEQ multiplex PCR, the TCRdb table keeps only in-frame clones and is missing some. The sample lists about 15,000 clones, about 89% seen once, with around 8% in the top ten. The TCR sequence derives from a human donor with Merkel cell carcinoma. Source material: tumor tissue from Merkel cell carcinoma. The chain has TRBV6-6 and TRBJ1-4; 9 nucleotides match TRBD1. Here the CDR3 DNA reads TGTGCCAGCAGACAACGGACAGGGGACGGTGAAAAACTGTTTTTT. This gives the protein CASRQRTGDGEKLFF.